This T cell receptor (beta chain) stems from a study of blood T cell repertoires in COVID-19. Sequencing used immunoSEQ multiplex PCR; TCRdb keeps in-frame clones, though not all of them. The sample gives roughly 370,000 clones, roughly 89% of which show up once; around 10% is in the top ten. CDR3 length equals 15 residues. Germline values: CDR1 MDHEN, CDR2 SYDVKM. The V and J ends lost 5 bases and 3 bases, in that order; junction bases with no gene match: 7. Allocation to cohorts depended on clinical history reported by the participants. Donors in Cohort 3 counted as recovered after two negative PCRs, clearance, or symptom resolution. This clone has at least ten counts.

The chain couples TRBV28 to TRBJ1-5, with 7 bases aligning to TRBD1. The clonotype was recovered from a woman aged 50 to 65 who had recovered from COVID-19. Source material: PBMCs or T cells enriched from blood (not recorded which). CDR3 nucleotide sequence: TGTGCCAGCAGTCGACAGGGTCCCCACAATCAGCCCCAGCATTTT. It translates to CASSRQGPHNQPQHF. Full variable domain (rest looked up from reference TRBV28 and TRBJ1-5): DVKVTQSSRYLVKRTGEKVFLECVQDMDHENMFWYRQDPGLGLRLIYFSYDVKMKEKGDIPEGYSVSREKKERFSLILESASTNQTSMYLCASSRQGPHNQPQHFGDGTRLSIL.